These 8 T cell receptor beta chains were sequenced from one sample in a study of Ad26.COV2.S vaccination and SARS-CoV-2 variants. Produced via immunoSEQ multiplex PCR; TCRdb's table is partial and in-frame only. The sample holds about 350,000 clones, about 88% seen once. The treatment is: 19 received Ad26.COV2.S at low or high dose, single or two shots; about 5 received placebo; per-sample allocation not given. Specimen acquisition occurred on day 63 following the initial vaccine or placebo injection. The source was peripheral blood, collected in a trial of Ad26.COV2.S vaccine versus placebo. The source of these receptors is a person between 18 and 59 years old who received the Ad26.COV2.S COVID-19 vaccine or a placebo.

The chain has TRBV19 and TRBJ2-1, with D possibly called TRBD1 or TRBD2 (6 bases each). The germline CDR1 and CDR2 sequences are LNHDA and SQIVND (reference sequence). Trimming took 3 bases from V and 3 from J, leaving 12 bases between them. The CDR3 totals 15 residues. CDR3 protein: CASSIRGDYYNEQFF. The CDR3 DNA is TGTGCCAGTAGTATTAGGGGGGATTACTACAATGAGCAGTTCTTC.

The chain couples TRBV25-1 to TRBJ2-2; D might be TRBD2 (6 bases). CDR1 is MGHDK, CDR2 SYGVNS, per germline. The CDR3 totals 17 residues. V gave up 1 base and J gave up 3 bases, with 15 bases separating them. As DNA, the CDR3 is TGTGCCAGCAGTGAATTTAGGACGGGGGTCGACACCGGGGAGCTGTTTTTT. This sequence encodes CASSEFRTGVDTGELFF.

V is TRBV5-1 and J is TRBJ2-3; 8 bases are a match to TRBD2. The J segment lost 0 bases and the V segment lost 4 bases, leaving 19 bases of the junction unmatched. The CDR3 is made up of 20 amino acids. CDR1 and CDR2 from the germline V gene are SGHRS and YFSETQ. The CDR3 DNA sequence: TGCGCCAGCAGCCTACCTTGGAAGCGGGAGAGTACCATTAGCACAGATACGCAGTATTTT. Amino acid sequence: CASSLPWKRESTISTDTQYF. The whole variable domain, remainder taken from reference TRBV5-1 and TRBJ2-3, is KAGVTQTPRYLIKTRGQQVTLSCSPISGHRSVSWYQQTPGQGLQFLFEYFSETQRNKGNFPGRFSGRQFSNSRSEMNVSTLELGDSALYLCASSLPWKRESTISTDTQYFGPGTRLTVL.

The V call is TRBV4-1, the J call TRBJ1-2; no reliable D call. The V gene lost 3 bases and the J gene lost 10 bases, with 12 bases spanning the gap. CDR3 size: 12 residues. CDR1 is MGHRA, CDR2 YSYEKL, per germline. CDR3: CASSHPSGTYTF. The DNA for the CDR3 is TGCGCCAGCAGCCACCCCAGCGGCACCTACACCTTC.

The rearrangement joins TRBV6-4 to TRBJ2-6, with unresolved D. In germline, CDR1 is MRHNA, CDR2 SNTAGT. V was clipped by 4 bases and J by 0 bases, with 4 bases between them. The CDR3 covers 14 residues. This chain's CDR3 is CASSGDSGANVLTF. The CDR3 DNA sequence: TGTGCCAGCAGTGGAGACTCTGGGGCCAACGTCCTGACTTTC.

The V and J genes are TRBV15 and TRBJ2-1, with D maybe TRBD2 (5 bases). Germline V gene data show CDR1 as LNHNV and CDR2 as YYDKDF (reference sequence). V was pared by 3 bases and J by 8 bases, with 17 bases between. The CDR3 contains 15 residues. The DNA for the CDR3 is TGTGCCACCAGCAGTGGCGGGTATGAGGCATATGAGCAGTTCTTC. Amino acids: CATSSGGYEAYEQFF.

This rearrangement joins TRBV13 to TRBJ2-7; a weak D match, TRBD1 (6 bases). V gave up 2 bases and J gave up 3 bases, with 14 bases separating them. The CDR3 extends over 15 amino acids. Germline lookup yields CDR1 PRHDT and CDR2 FYEKMQ (reference sequence). Here the CDR3 reads CASSLTAGTIYEQYF. CDR3 coding DNA: TGTGCCAGCAGCTTAACGGCAGGGACAATCTACGAGCAGTACTTC.

This clone was observed a few times. The rearrangement links TRBV27 to TRBJ1-5; D remains unclear. Per the germline V gene, CDR1 is MNHEY and CDR2 is SMNVEV (reference sequence). V lost 4 bases, J lost 4 bases, and 11 bases lay in between. The CDR3 totals 14 residues. As DNA, the CDR3 is TGTGCCAGCAGTTCTGGACGGAGTAATCAGCCCCAGCATTTT. It codes for CASSSGRSNQPQHF.